This entry lists 22 T cell receptor beta chains sequenced from one sample in a study of shared clonotypes between healthy human individuals. The data were produced by immunoSEQ multiplex PCR, yet TCRdb's version contains in-frame clones alone and is incomplete. The table records approximately 1.1 million clones, about 80% of them present only once. The sample comprised memory CD4+ T cells from PBMCs. Noted subset: CD45RA-negative fraction. These receptors were collected from a man between 18 and 35 years old in good health. Some clones in this sample may be carry-over from other donors' samples.

This sequence joins TRBV4-3 and TRBJ2-1; tentatively, D is TRBD1 (6 bases). The CDR3 sequence is 14 residues long. The V end lost 3 bases, the J end lost 8 bases, and 14 bases lay between the germline ends. Germline V CDR1 and CDR2: LGHNA, YSLEER. CDR3 sequence: CASSQGAFKDEQFF. CDR3 nucleotide sequence: TGCGCCAGCAGCCAGGGGGCTTTTAAGGATGAGCAGTTCTTC.

V is TRBV9 and J is TRBJ2-1; D possibly corresponds to TRBD2 (6 bases). The CDR3 length is 16 residues. CDR1 is SGDLS, CDR2 YYNGEE, per germline. The V and J ends lost 0 bases and 2 bases respectively, with 12 bases between them. DNA of the CDR3: TGTGCCAGCAGCGTAGGAGGAGGACTAACCTACAATGAGCAGTTCTTC. It specifies CASSVGGGLTYNEQFF.

CDR3 nucleotides: TGTGCCAGCAGTTTTTTGGGCTACGGGGGAGTAGAGTACACTGAAGCTTTCTTT. Translated, it gives CASSFLGYGGVEYTEAFF. This chain links TRBV28 with TRBJ1-1, with D perhaps matching TRBD1 (5 bases). The CDR3 spans 18 residues. The germline V gene encodes CDR1 MDHEN and CDR2 SYDVKM. V was clipped by 3 bases and J by 3 bases, with 23 bases between them.

This chain links TRBV11-2 with TRBJ2-5; D tentatively fits TRBD1 or TRBD2 (5 bases each). Deletions cut 2 bases from V and 4 bases from J, with 11 bases between. CDR1 and CDR2 from the germline V gene are SGHAT and FQNNGV. This CDR3 comprises 14 residues. In nucleotides, the CDR3 is TGTGCCAGCAGCTTATGGGGGATAGGAGAGACCCAGTACTTC. Its protein is CASSLWGIGETQYF.

This chain links TRBV2 with TRBJ2-2; D remains unclear. This CDR3 is 13 amino acids long. Trimming stripped 0 bases from V and 3 bases from J, with 2 bases between. The germline V gene has CDR1 SNHLY and CDR2 FYNNEI. The CDR3 sequence is CASSEAYTGELFF. Here the CDR3 DNA reads TGTGCCAGCAGTGAAGCATACACCGGGGAGCTGTTTTTT.

The genes are TRBV19 and TRBJ2-2; TRBD2 agrees at 11 bases. This CDR3 comprises 16 residues. Unmatched junction bases numbered 3, after V lost 5 bases and J lost 1 base. Germline CDR1 reads LNHDA; CDR2 reads SQIVND (reference sequence). The CDR3 spells CASSRGTSGNTGELFF. In DNA, the CDR3 is TGTGCCAGTAGTCGAGGGACTAGCGGGAACACCGGGGAGCTGTTTTTT.

The chain is built from TRBV19 and TRBJ1-5, with D hard to call. The CDR3 runs 13 residues. Looked up from germline, CDR1 is LNHDA and CDR2 is SQIVND (reference sequence). Between the trimmed V and J ends, which lost 5 bases and 9 bases, there was a span of 14 bases. This CDR3 reads CASSVKGPGPQHF. The CDR3 DNA follows: TGTGCCAGTAGTGTTAAGGGCCCCGGGCCCCAGCATTTT.

Notes on this clone: The sample holds other DNA sequences that translate to the same CDR3. CDR3 nucleotides: TGCGCCAGCAGCCCGGGACAAGGCACAGATACGCAGTATTTT. It codes for CASSPGQGTDTQYF. The genes are TRBV5-1 and TRBJ2-3; D might be TRBD1 (6 bases). Germline loops: CDR1 SGHRS, CDR2 YFSETQ. The CDR3 runs 14 residues. V gave up 4 bases and J gave up 1 base, with 10 bases separating them.

J is TRBJ1-2 and V is TRBV5-6, with D possibly TRBD1 on 5 matching bases. The CDR3 is 14 residues long. V was clipped by 6 bases and J by 8 bases, with 20 bases between them. Germline V gives CDR1 SGHDT, CDR2 YYEEEE. The CDR3 loop reads CASTPRGRKEGYTF. As DNA, the CDR3 is TGTGCCAGCACCCCTAGGGGACGAAAGGAAGGCTACACCTTC.

The chain has TRBV29-1 and TRBJ1-1; 8 positions agree with TRBD1. The CDR3 has 12 residues. V dropped 6 bases and J dropped 3; count of bases not matched to a gene: 3. CDR1 and CDR2 (germline): SQVTM, ANQGSEA. The CDR3 reads CSVGQVDTEAFF. The CDR3 coding sequence is TGCAGCGTGGGACAGGTTGACACTGAAGCTTTCTTT.

The V gene is TRBV20-1, the J gene TRBJ2-1; D is undetermined. V dropped 5 bases and J dropped 9 bases, with 11 bases sitting between them. The CDR3 totals 11 residues. Germline values: CDR1 DFQATT, CDR2 SNEGSKA (reference sequence). Here the CDR3 DNA reads TGCAGTGCTTCCCTTGGCGGTGAGCAGTTCTTC. Translated, it gives CSASLGGEQFF.

This rearrangement joins TRBV5-1 to TRBJ1-4; D is undetermined. Trimming cost V 1 base and J 3 bases, with 13 bases left between them. The length of the CDR3 is 16 residues. Per germline, CDR1 SGHRS and CDR2 YFSETQ. The CDR3 sequence: CASSLQAQRPNEKLFF. CDR3 in DNA: TGCGCCAGCAGCTTGCAGGCACAGAGACCTAATGAAAAACTGTTTTTT.

The chain has TRBV19 and TRBJ1-1; D is unresolved. This CDR3 is 16 amino acids long. Looked up from germline, CDR1 is LNHDA and CDR2 is SQIVND (reference sequence). Trimming removed 3 bases from V and 0 bases from J, with 14 bases in between. The CDR3 here is CASSMEIGRVNTEAFF. The DNA of the CDR3 is TGTGCCAGTAGTATGGAGATCGGGAGGGTGAACACTGAAGCTTTCTTT. Variable domain in full (rest from reference TRBV19 and TRBJ1-1): DGGITQSPKYLFRKEGQNVTLSCEQNLNHDAMYWYRQDPGQGLRLIYYSQIVNDFQKGDIAEGYSVSREKKESFPLTVTSAQKNPTAFYLCASSMEIGRVNTEAFFGQGTRLTVV.

The rearrangement joins TRBV4-2 to TRBJ2-7; 12 nucleotides line up with TRBD2. This CDR3 comprises 19 residues. Germline V gives CDR1 LGHNA, CDR2 YNFKEQ. J was trimmed by 0 bases and V by 4 bases; bases with no gene match: 13. CDR3 sequence reads: CASSRELAGGHLSSYEQYF. The DNA of the CDR3 is TGTGCCAGCAGCCGAGAACTAGCGGGAGGCCATTTAAGCTCCTACGAGCAGTACTTC.

The rearrangement uses TRBV4-3 and TRBJ2-3; 14 positions agree with TRBD2. This CDR3 region has 18 residues. V shed 0 bases, J shed 4 bases, and the junction held 6 bases outside the gene matches. In germline, CDR1 is LGHNA, CDR2 YSLEER. CDR3 residues: CASSQERGLAGVADTQYF. The CDR3, as DNA: TGCGCCAGCAGCCAAGAGCGGGGACTAGCGGGAGTTGCAGATACGCAGTATTTT.

V gene TRBV27 combines with J gene TRBJ2-7; D is undetermined. V lost 1 base and J 1 base, leaving 8 bases between the germline ends. CDR1 is MNHEY and CDR2 is SMNVEV in the germline V gene (reference sequence). The CDR3 contains 14 residues. The CDR3 DNA follows: TGTGCCAGCAGTTTATTACCGGAGTCCTACGAGCAGTACTTC. This encodes CASSLLPESYEQYF.

The chain combines TRBV27 with TRBJ2-3; 7 bases match TRBD2. CDR3 length equals 13 residues. J was trimmed by 4 bases and V by 7 bases; bases with no gene match: 5. Germline assignment: CDR1 MNHEY and CDR2 SMNVEV (reference sequence). The CDR3 region is CASNRRGADTQYF. The DNA of the CDR3 is TGTGCCAGCAACCGCCGGGGGGCAGATACGCAGTATTTT.

The chain employs TRBV6-1 and TRBJ1-1; D might be TRBD1 (5 bases). Germline assignment: CDR1 MNHNS and CDR2 SASEGT. The CDR3 has 13 residues. The ends were cut back, 5 bases at V and 4 bases at J, with 11 bases in the middle. The CDR3 DNA reads TGTGCCAGCAGTTTAAGTCAGGGCACTGAAGCTTTCTTT. This gives the protein CASSLSQGTEAFF.

This clone has just a few counts. The chain combines TRBV7-2 with TRBJ1-1; D unresolved. Per the germline V gene, CDR1 is SGHTA and CDR2 is FQGNSA. V lost 1 base, J lost 0 bases, and 12 bases lay in between. This CDR3 region has 16 residues. The CDR3, as DNA: TGTGCCAGCAGCTTAGGGGTAGGCAGCTTGAACACTGAAGCTTTCTTT. Its translation: CASSLGVGSLNTEAFF.

The chain combines TRBV6-4 with TRBJ1-1; D uncertain. Germline loops: CDR1 MRHNA, CDR2 SNTAGT. The CDR3 extends over 13 amino acids. V lost 2 bases and J 0 bases, leaving 4 bases between the germline ends. CDR3 region: CASSDRVNTEAFF. As DNA, the CDR3 is TGTGCCAGCAGTGACAGGGTGAACACTGAAGCTTTCTTT.

The chain is built from TRBV5-1 and TRBJ2-5; a weak D match, TRBD1 (6 bases). V was pared by 0 bases and J by 2 bases, with 11 bases between. The CDR3 is made up of 15 amino acids. CDR1 is SGHRS, CDR2 YFSETQ, per germline. The CDR3 bases are TGCGCCAGCAGCTTGGCGGGGACACCGCAAGAGACCCAGTACTTC. Translated: CASSLAGTPQETQYF.

This clone was observed at least ten times. In the same sample, other DNA sequences code for this CDR3. V and J are TRBV29-1 and TRBJ2-3; D gene uncertain. Germline-derived CDR1 and CDR2 are SQVTM and ANQGSEA. The CDR3 is 12 amino acids. Trimming removed 3 bases at V and 1 base at J, with 5 bases between. The CDR3 sequence is CSVESGTDTQYF. In DNA form, the CDR3 reads TGCAGCGTTGAGTCTGGCACAGATACGCAGTATTTT.